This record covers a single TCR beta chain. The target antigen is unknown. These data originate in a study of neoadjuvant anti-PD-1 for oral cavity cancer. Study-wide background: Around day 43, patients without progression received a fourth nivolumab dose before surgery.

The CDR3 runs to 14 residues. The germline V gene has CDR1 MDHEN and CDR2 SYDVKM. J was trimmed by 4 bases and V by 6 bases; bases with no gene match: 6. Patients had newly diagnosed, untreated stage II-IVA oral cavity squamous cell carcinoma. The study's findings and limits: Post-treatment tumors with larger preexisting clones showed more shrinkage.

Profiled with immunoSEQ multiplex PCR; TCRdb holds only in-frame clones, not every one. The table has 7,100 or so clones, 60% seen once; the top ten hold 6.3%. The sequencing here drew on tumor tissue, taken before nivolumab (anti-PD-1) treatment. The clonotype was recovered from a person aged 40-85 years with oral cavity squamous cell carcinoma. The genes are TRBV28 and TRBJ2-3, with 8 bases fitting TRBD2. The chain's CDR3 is CASRPTGGADTQYF. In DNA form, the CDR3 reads TGTGCCAGCAGGCCTACCGGGGGGGCAGATACGCAGTATTTT. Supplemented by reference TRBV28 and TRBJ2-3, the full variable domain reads DVKVTQSSRYLVKRTGEKVFLECVQDMDHENMFWYRQDPGLGLRLIYFSYDVKMKEKGDIPEGYSVSREKKERFSLILESASTNQTSMYLCASRPTGGADTQYFGPGTRLTVL.